This entry describes one TCR beta chain. No antigen is known for it. This sample stems from a study of CD4+ T cells in melanoma. Some clones are missing from TCRdb's copy, which holds only in-frame ones; the method was immunoSEQ multiplex PCR. Of 110,000 to 150,000 clones listed, around nine tenths are singletons. Germline V gene sequence: CDR1 SGDLS, CDR2 YYNGEE. CDR3 length: 15 amino acids. Trimming pared 0 bases from V and 2 bases from J, leaving 9 bases between. Findings and limits, study-wide: In melanoma, neoantigen-specific CD4+ T cells reportedly differed in differentiation state. CD8+ T cell, macrophage and B cell function reportedly correlated with neoantigen-specific CD4+ T cells.

The source of this sequence is a human donor with melanoma. The gene calls are TRBV9 and TRBJ1-5, with D unclear. The CDR3 is CASSVGGSRNQPQHF. CDR3 DNA: TGTGCCAGCAGCGTAGGAGGCTCCCGCAATCAGCCCCAGCATTTT.